This TCR beta chain was retrieved from a study of molecular identifiers for immune sequencing clone quantification. CDR1 is DFQATT, CDR2 SNEGSKA, per germline (reference sequence). Between the trimmed V and J ends, which lost 0 bases and 4 bases, there was a span of 19 bases. The CDR3 covers 16 residues. This clonotype came up many times. Bulk TCR library preparation followed previously described methods with listed TCR primers. TCRdb called the PCR reads again in MiXCR, with one record for every CDR3 protein. The repertoire consists of around 40,000 distinct CDR3 sequences, with 15% to 20% occurring once and the leading ten covering roughly 0.99%.

J is TRBJ2-7 and V is TRBV20-1; D call uncertain. The material sequenced was naive CD8+ T cells from blood, with Jurkat cell RNA spiked in. The subset was: FACS-sorted CD8+CD4-CCR7+CD45RA+ naive T cells. This TCR came from a human donor in good health. Some libraries in this study had Jurkat cell RNA spiked in. The CDR3 protein is CSARDHALLGRYEQYF. The DNA of the CDR3 is TGCAGTGCTAGAGATCATGCACTGCTCGGGCGGTACGAGCAGTACTTC.